Each of the 9 T cell receptor beta chains below was sequenced from the same sample in a study of blood T cells in healthy people across ages. Together with a sample-barcoded 5' primer, a J-beta primer mix was included in a second PCR lasting about 6 to 11 cycles. TCRdb fed the 5' RACE reads into MiXCR, producing one record per CDR3 protein. The table shows 850,000 to 1,300,000 distinct CDR3 sequences, with 45% occurring only once. Input material: blood. The receptor set was obtained from a woman between 55 and 75 years old in good health.

This clonotype was seen a few times. The chain links TRBV20-1 to TRBJ1-5; D gene unclear. The germline V and J ends were trimmed by 3 bases and 7 bases, with 13 bases remaining between them. Germline CDR1 reads DFQATT; CDR2 reads SNEGSKA (reference sequence). The CDR3 is 13 residues long. CDR3: CSASLGTAQPQHF. The CDR3 bases are TGCAGTGCTAGTCTAGGTACGGCGCAGCCCCAGCATTTT.

The V gene is TRBV29-1, the J gene TRBJ2-5, with D maybe TRBD2 (5 bases). V lost 8 bases to trimming and J lost 5 bases, with 12 bases between them. Germline V CDR1 and CDR2: SQVTM, ANQGSEA. This CDR3 has 11 amino acids. As DNA, the CDR3 is TGCAGCTCCCGAGGGTCGGAGACCCAGTACTTC. Translation: CSSRGSETQYF. The complete variable domain, with remaining parts taken from reference TRBV29-1 and TRBJ2-5, reads SAVISQKPSRDICQRGTSLTIQCQVDSQVTMMFWYRQQPGQSLTLIATANQGSEATYESGFVIDKFPISRPNLTFSTLTVSNMSPEDSSIYLCSSRGSETQYFGPGTRLLVL.

The J gene is TRBJ2-4, the V gene TRBV20-1; 7 bases align to TRBD2. CDR1 and CDR2 (germline): DFQATT, SNEGSKA (reference sequence). The CDR3 is 13 amino acids. With V trimmed by 3 bases and J by 7 bases, 6 bases remained unmatched. The CDR3 sequence is CSARDGGSNIQYF. DNA of the CDR3: TGCAGTGCTAGGGACGGCGGGAGTAACATTCAGTACTTC.

The table lists this clonotype with a few counts. The V call is TRBV7-9, the J call TRBJ1-1, with TRBD1 identical over 10 bases. The V gene's germline CDR1 is SEHNR and CDR2 FQNEAQ (reference sequence). CDR3 size: 14 residues. The V segment lost 6 bases and the J segment 1 base; nucleotides outside the gene matches: 2. CDR3 loop: CASRRQGANTEAFF. CDR3 sequence (DNA): TGTGCCAGCAGACGACAGGGGGCGAACACTGAAGCTTTCTTT.

This clonotype showed up just a few times. The gene calls are TRBV4-2 and TRBJ1-2; D remains ambiguous. V lost 0 bases, J lost 0 bases, and 11 bases lay in between. This CDR3 has 16 residues. The germline CDR1 and CDR2 sequences are LGHNA and YNFKEQ. The chain's CDR3 is CASSQEWRSSNYGYTF. The CDR3 coding sequence is TGTGCCAGCAGCCAAGAATGGCGCAGCTCTAACTATGGCTACACCTTC.

The chain employs TRBV24-1 and TRBJ2-7, with unresolved D. V was pared by 6 bases and J by 4 bases, with 3 bases between. The CDR3 runs to 10 residues. Germline V gives CDR1 KGHDR, CDR2 SFDVKD. CDR3 sequence: CATSRYEQYF. As DNA, the CDR3 is TGTGCCACCAGTAGGTACGAGCAGTACTTC.

The chain recombines TRBV27 with TRBJ2-4; the match to TRBD2 covers 8 bases. Trimming removed 6 bases from V and 0 bases from J; junction bases left unmatched: 4. CDR3 length: 15 amino acids. From germline, CDR1 is MNHEY and CDR2 SMNVEV (reference sequence). The CDR3 bases are TGTGCCAGCAGAAAACTAGCGGAAGCCAAAAACATTCAGTACTTC. Protein product: CASRKLAEAKNIQYF.

The chain employs TRBV28 and TRBJ2-3; D could derive from TRBD1 or TRBD2 (5 bases each). There are 17 residues in the CDR3. Germline V gene lookup returns CDR1 MDHEN and CDR2 SYDVKM. With 6 bases removed from V and 0 bases from J, the gap between germline ends came to 19 bases. CDR3 region: CASSPNRPGPSTDTQYF. The CDR3 nucleotides read TGTGCCAGCAGCCCTAACCGTCCGGGACCTAGCACAGATACGCAGTATTTT.

The chain uses TRBV9 and TRBJ2-5, with D possibly being TRBD1 or TRBD2 (6 bases each). The CDR3 totals 14 residues. Germline assignment: CDR1 SGDLS and CDR2 YYNGEE. V was trimmed by 3 bases and J by 2 bases, leaving 11 bases between them. Here the CDR3 reads CASSAGDFQETQYF. CDR3 DNA sequence: TGTGCCAGCAGCGCAGGGGACTTTCAAGAGACCCAGTACTTC.